The 12 T cell receptor beta chains presented below share a single source sample, sequenced in a study of post-analysis software for immune sequencing data. Regarding the study as a whole: Relative to controls, patients had five TRBV segments at higher frequency, with TRBV5-6, TRBV5-1 and TRBV20-1 among these.

Their cognate antigens are unknown. Libraries were made from TCR beta cDNA, and they carried unique molecular identifiers. TCRdb re-called the PCR reads with MiXCR, one entry per CDR3 protein. This table holds 170,000 or so distinct CDR3 sequences, 30% found once. Material for sequencing was blood. Receptors originate from a girl under 18 with multiple sclerosis.

As concerns this clonotype: A read error is possible here, since a much larger clone lies one base away. The chain recombines TRBV5-6 with TRBJ2-1; D is perhaps TRBD2 (5 bases). The CDR3 is 13 amino acids. The germline gives CDR1 SGHDT, CDR2 YYEEEE. Trimming cost V 4 bases and J 10 bases, with 15 bases left between them. The CDR3 sequence is CASSPGNSYEQFF. CDR3 in DNA: TGTGCCAGCAGCCCCGGGAACTCCTACGAGCAGTTCTTC.

The rearrangement joins TRBV28 to TRBJ2-2; 10 nucleotides align to TRBD2. The CDR3 covers 14 residues. V gave up 10 bases and J gave up 5 bases; unmatched junction bases: 7. In germline, CDR1 is MDHEN, CDR2 SYDVKM. This chain's CDR3 is CAISGTSETGELFF. CDR3 nucleotides: TGTGCCATCTCCGGGACTAGCGAAACCGGGGAGCTGTTTTTT.

This clonotype was detected many times. J is TRBJ2-3 and V is TRBV7-2; D is unclear. The CDR3 covers 12 residues. In germline, CDR1 is SGHTA, CDR2 FQGNSA. Trimming shortened V by 2 bases and J by 4 bases, and 4 bases separated the two germline ends. The CDR3, as DNA: TGTGCCAGCAGCTTAAGGGCAGATACGCAGTATTTT. This gives the protein CASSLRADTQYF.

Points on this clonotype: A read error may explain this, as a much larger clone is one base away. The chain couples TRBV20-1 to TRBJ2-1; TRBD2 matches at 7 bases. CDR3 length: 12 amino acids. Germline assignment: CDR1 DFQATT and CDR2 SNEGSKA (reference sequence). CDR3 sequence: CSAGGGYNERFF. In DNA, the CDR3 is TGCAGTGCTGGGGGGGGATACAATGAGCGGTTCTTC.

This clonotype has at least ten counts. The chain uses TRBV6-6 and TRBJ2-5; TRBD1 matches at 8 bases. Germline CDR1 and CDR2: MNHNY and SVGAGI (reference sequence). The V and J ends lost 7 bases and 3 bases, in that order; junction bases with no gene match: 13. CDR3 size: 16 residues. CDR3 loop: CASTKGSGTGEETQYF. The DNA of the CDR3 is TGTGCCAGCACCAAGGGATCCGGGACAGGAGAAGAGACCCAGTACTTC.

In its sample, this clonotype was seen a few times. The CDR3 DNA reads as TGCGCCAGCAGACAGGGCCCAGAATCACCCCTCCACTTT. This codes for CASRQGPESPLHF. This chain uses TRBV5-1 with TRBJ1-6; possibly TRBD1 for D (6 bases). CDR1 is SGHRS, CDR2 YFSETQ, per germline. This CDR3 comprises 13 residues. V lost 5 bases and J 10 bases, leaving 13 bases between the germline ends. Filled out from reference TRBV5-1 and TRBJ1-6, the complete variable domain reads KAGVTQTPRYLIKTRGQQVTLSCSPISGHRSVSWYQQTPGQGLQFLFEYFSETQRNKGNFPGRFSGRQFSNSRSEMNVSTLELGDSALYLCASRQGPESPLHFGNGTRLTVT.

The V call is TRBV15, the J call TRBJ1-1; the D is unclear. Trimming cost V 2 bases and J 11 bases, with 15 bases left between them. From germline, CDR1 is LNHNV and CDR2 YYDKDF (reference sequence). This CDR3 has 13 amino acids. The CDR3, as DNA: TGTGCCACCAGCAGATCCAGGCTGCCGGTGGCTTTCTTT. This encodes CATSRSRLPVAFF.

The CDR3 DNA is TGTGCCAGCAGCTTAGCGCAGACCGATCGACCCCAGCATTTT. Amino acid sequence: CASSLAQTDRPQHF. The genes are TRBV7-2 and TRBJ1-5; D gene unclear. This CDR3 spans 14 amino acids. V lost 0 bases to trimming and J lost 10 bases, with 13 bases between them. Germline V CDR1 and CDR2: SGHTA, FQGNSA.

The chain is built from TRBV29-1 and TRBJ2-3, with D perhaps assigned TRBD1 or TRBD2 (6 bases each). The CDR3 has 15 residues. The V and J ends lost 6 bases and 7 bases respectively, with 23 bases between them. Germline CDR1 is SQVTM and CDR2 is ANQGSEA. CDR3 sequence (DNA): TGCAGCGTCTACTTCGGGGGCCAGGGAAGGTATACGCAGTATTTT. Its translation: CSVYFGGQGRYTQYF.

This clonotype has a count of ten or more. The J gene is TRBJ2-7, the V gene TRBV12-3 or TRBV12-4, with 9 bases matching TRBD1. The V gene end was trimmed by 2 bases and the J gene end by 4 bases; junction bases not matched to a gene: 6. The CDR3 length is 15 residues. The CDR3 nucleotides read TGTGCCAGCAGTTTAACAGGGGGCGAGTGGTACGAGCAGTACTTC. Amino acid sequence: CASSLTGGEWYEQYF.

This clonotype was picked up a small number of times. The rearrangement joins TRBV28 to TRBJ2-7; unclear D gene. Germline V gene sequence: CDR1 MDHEN, CDR2 SYDVKM. The CDR3 has 13 amino acids. Trimming took 2 bases from V and 5 from J, leaving 10 bases between them. The CDR3 nucleotides are TGTGCCAGCAGTTTAGACTTAACCCACGAGCAGTACTTC. Protein: CASSLDLTHEQYF.

This chain connects TRBV4-1 to TRBJ1-4; TRBD1 might be the D (5 bases). Per the germline V gene, CDR1 is MGHRA and CDR2 is YSYEKL. The CDR3 covers 15 residues. Trimming stripped 0 bases from V and 6 bases from J, with 11 bases between. The CDR3: CASSQDHRRDEKLFF. The CDR3 nucleotides are TGCGCCAGCAGCCAAGATCACAGGAGGGATGAAAAACTGTTTTTT.